This TCR beta chain was documented in a study of post-analysis software for immune sequencing data. This clonotype has only a few counts. Its specificity is not known. Tagging with unique molecular identifiers was a feature of the TCR beta cDNA libraries. TCRdb called the PCR reads again in MiXCR, with one record for every CDR3 protein. In the table there are more than 500,000 distinct CDR3 sequences, approximately 31% of which are singletons. Broader study findings: Four or five TRBV segments (TRBV5-6, TRBV5-1 and TRBV20-1 among them) occurred more frequently in patients than in controls. Significantly lower normalized Chao1 diversity was seen in multiple sclerosis patients than in controls.

The germline V and J ends were trimmed by 1 base and 6 bases, with 11 bases remaining between them. Looked up from germline, CDR1 is SGHTA and CDR2 is FQGNSA. The CDR3 length is 14 residues. This sequence was found in a girl aged 2-17 years with multiple sclerosis. Sample: blood. This chain uses TRBV7-2 with TRBJ2-3; D may correspond to TRBD1 or TRBD2 (5 bases each). The CDR3 loop is CASSLVRGRDTQYF. CDR3 sequence (DNA): TGTGCCAGCAGCTTAGTGAGGGGCCGGGATACGCAGTATTTT.